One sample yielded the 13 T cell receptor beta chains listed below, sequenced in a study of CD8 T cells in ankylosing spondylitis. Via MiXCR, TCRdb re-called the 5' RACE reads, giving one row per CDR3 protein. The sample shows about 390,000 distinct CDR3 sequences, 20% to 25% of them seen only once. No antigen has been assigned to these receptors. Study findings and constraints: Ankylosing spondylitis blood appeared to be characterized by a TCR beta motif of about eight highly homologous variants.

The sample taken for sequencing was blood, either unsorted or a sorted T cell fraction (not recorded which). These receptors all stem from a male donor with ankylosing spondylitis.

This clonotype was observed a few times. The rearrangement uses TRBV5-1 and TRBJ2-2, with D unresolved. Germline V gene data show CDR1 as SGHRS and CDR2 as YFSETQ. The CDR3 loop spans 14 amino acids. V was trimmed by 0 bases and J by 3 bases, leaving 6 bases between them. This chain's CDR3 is CASSLGDYTGELFF. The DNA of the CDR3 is TGCGCCAGCAGCTTGGGTGACTACACCGGGGAGCTGTTTTTT.

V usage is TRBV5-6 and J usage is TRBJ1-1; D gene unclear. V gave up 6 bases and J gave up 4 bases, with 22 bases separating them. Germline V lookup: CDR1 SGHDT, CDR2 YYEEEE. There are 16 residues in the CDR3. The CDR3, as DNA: TGTGCCAGCAACCGAGATCTGGGGTATTCGGGCACTGAAGCTTTCTTT. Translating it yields CASNRDLGYSGTEAFF.

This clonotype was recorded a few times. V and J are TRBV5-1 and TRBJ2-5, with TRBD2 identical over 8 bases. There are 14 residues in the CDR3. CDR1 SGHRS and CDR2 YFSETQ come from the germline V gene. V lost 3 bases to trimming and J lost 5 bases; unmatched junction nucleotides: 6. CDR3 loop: CASSSRTGGETQYF. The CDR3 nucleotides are TGCGCCAGCAGCTCCCGGACGGGAGGGGAGACCCAGTACTTC.

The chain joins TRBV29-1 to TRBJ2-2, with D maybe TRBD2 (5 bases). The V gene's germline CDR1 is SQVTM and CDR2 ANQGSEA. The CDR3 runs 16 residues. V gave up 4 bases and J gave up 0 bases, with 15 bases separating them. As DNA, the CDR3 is TGCAGCGTTGGGGCGAGCGGCGAGGCGAACACCGGGGAGCTGTTTTTT. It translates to CSVGASGEANTGELFF.

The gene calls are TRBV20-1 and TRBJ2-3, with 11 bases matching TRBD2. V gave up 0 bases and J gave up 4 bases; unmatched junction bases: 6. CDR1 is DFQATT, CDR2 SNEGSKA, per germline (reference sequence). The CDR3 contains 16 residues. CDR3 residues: CSARELAGGGPDTQYF. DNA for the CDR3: TGCAGTGCTAGAGAATTAGCGGGAGGGGGGCCAGATACGCAGTATTTT.

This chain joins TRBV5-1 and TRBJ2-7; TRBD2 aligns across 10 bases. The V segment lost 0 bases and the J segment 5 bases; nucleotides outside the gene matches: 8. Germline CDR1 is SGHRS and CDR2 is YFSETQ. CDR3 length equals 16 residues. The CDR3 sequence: CASSLGGGLAGDEQYF. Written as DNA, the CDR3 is TGCGCCAGCAGCTTGGGGGGTGGCCTAGCGGGAGACGAGCAGTACTTC.

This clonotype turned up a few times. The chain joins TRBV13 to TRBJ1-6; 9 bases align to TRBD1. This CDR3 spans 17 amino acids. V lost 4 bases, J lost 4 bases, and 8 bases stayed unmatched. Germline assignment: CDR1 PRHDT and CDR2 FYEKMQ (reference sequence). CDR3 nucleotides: TGTGCCAGCAGCTATAACAGGGGGCGCCCGTATAATTCACCCCTCCACTTT. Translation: CASSYNRGRPYNSPLHF.

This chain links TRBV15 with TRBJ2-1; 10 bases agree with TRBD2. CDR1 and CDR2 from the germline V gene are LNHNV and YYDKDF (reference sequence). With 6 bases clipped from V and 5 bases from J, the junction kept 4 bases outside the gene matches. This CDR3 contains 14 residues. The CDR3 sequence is CATSPGLADNEQFF. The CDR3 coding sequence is TGTGCCACCAGTCCTGGACTAGCGGACAATGAGCAGTTCTTC. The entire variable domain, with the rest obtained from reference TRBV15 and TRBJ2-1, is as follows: DAMVIQNPRYQVTQFGKPVTLSCSQTLNHNVMYWYQQKSSQAPKLLFHYYDKDFNNEADTPDNFQSRRPNTSFCFLDIRSPGLGDTAMYLCATSPGLADNEQFFGPGTRLTVL.

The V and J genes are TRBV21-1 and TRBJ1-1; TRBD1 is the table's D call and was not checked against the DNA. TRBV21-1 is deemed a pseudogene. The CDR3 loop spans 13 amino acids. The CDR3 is CASSATENTEAFF. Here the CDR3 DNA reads TGTGCCAGCAGCGCGACAGAGAACACTGAAGCTTTCTTT.

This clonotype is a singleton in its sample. The CDR3 bases are TGCGCCAGCAGCTTGGAACAGGGGCTATCCTACGAGCAGTACTTC. It specifies CASSLEQGLSYEQYF. The chain has TRBV5-1 and TRBJ2-7; 7 bases agree with TRBD1. CDR3 length: 15 residues. V lost 0 bases and J lost 1; bases outside the gene matches: 4. Germline V CDR1 and CDR2: SGHRS, YFSETQ.

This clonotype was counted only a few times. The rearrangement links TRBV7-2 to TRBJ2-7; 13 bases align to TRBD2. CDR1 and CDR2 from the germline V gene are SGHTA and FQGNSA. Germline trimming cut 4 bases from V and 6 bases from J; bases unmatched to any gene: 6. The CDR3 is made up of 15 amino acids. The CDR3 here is CASSSVGTSGTEQYF. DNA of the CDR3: TGTGCCAGCAGCTCTGTCGGGACTAGCGGGACCGAGCAGTACTTC.

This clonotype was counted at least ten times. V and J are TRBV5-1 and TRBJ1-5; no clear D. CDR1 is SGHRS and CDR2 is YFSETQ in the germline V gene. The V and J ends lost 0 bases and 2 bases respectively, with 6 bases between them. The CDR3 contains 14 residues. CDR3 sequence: CASSLAGGNQPQHF. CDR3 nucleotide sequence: TGCGCCAGCAGCTTGGCGGGCGGCAATCAGCCCCAGCATTTT.

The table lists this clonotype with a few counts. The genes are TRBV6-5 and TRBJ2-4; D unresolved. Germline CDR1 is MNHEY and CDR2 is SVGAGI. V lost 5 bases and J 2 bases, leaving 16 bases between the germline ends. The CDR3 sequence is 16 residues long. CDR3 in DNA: TGTGCCAGCAGTCACCGGACCCATACCACCAAAAACATTCAGTACTTC. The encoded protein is CASSHRTHTTKNIQYF.